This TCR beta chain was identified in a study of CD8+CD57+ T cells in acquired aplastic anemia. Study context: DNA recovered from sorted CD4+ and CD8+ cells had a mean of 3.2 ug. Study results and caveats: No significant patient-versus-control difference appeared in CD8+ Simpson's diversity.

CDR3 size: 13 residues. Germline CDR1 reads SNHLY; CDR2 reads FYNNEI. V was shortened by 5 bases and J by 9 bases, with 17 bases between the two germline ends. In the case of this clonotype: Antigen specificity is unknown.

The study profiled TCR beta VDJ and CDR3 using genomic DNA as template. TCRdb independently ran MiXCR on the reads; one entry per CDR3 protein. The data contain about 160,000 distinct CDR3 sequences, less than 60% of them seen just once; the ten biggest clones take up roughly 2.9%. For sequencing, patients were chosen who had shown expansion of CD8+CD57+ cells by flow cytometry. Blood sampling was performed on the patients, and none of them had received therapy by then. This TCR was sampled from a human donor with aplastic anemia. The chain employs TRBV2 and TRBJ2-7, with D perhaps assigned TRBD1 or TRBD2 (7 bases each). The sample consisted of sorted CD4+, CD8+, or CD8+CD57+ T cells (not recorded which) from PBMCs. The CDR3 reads CASSRKTGEGQYF. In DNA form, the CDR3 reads TGTGCCAGCAGTCGCAAAACAGGGGAGGGGCAGTACTTC. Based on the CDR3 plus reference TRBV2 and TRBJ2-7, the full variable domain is EPEVTQTPSHQVTQMGQEVILRCVPISNHLYFYWYRQILGQKVEFLVSFYNNEISEKSEIFDDQFSVERPDGSNFTLKIRSTKLEDSAMYFCASSRKTGEGQYFGPGTRLTVT.